Below are 14 T cell receptor beta chains sequenced from a single sample in a study of CD8 T cells in ankylosing spondylitis (dated by TCRdb to about 2017). What the work shows at the level of the full study, not this receptor alone: A TCR beta motif made up of roughly eight highly homologous amino acid variants appeared to be characteristic of blood from ankylosing spondylitis patients.

These receptors' targets are unknown. Libraries were constructed by 5' RACE. Sequencer: Illumina HiSeq 2500. In TCRdb, the public reads were trimmed at Q25 with fastp and aligned with MiXCR, with productive beta chains retained. Rows are unified per CDR3 protein, each entry keeping the most common DNA and genes. Here the sample has roughly 700,000 distinct CDR3 sequences; roughly 20% occur a single time. The ten largest clones take up under 20% of the sample. What was sequenced was blood, either unsorted or a sorted T cell fraction (not recorded which). The receptors were sampled from a male donor with ankylosing spondylitis.

A few counts support this clonotype. This chain's CDR3 is CASSQPGETYEQYF. DNA for the CDR3: TGTGCCAGCAGCCAACCGGGGGAAACCTACGAGCAGTACTTC. The chain links TRBV7-9 to TRBJ2-7; a possible D gene is TRBD2 (6 bases). The length of the CDR3 is 14 residues. Germline CDR1 reads SEHNR; CDR2 reads FQNEAQ (reference sequence). With 5 bases removed from V and 2 bases from J, the gap between germline ends came to 13 bases.

The chain has TRBV29-1 and TRBJ1-2; 7 bases match TRBD1. Trimming cost V 2 bases and J 7 bases; bases outside gene matches: 10. Germline V CDR1 and CDR2: SQVTM, ANQGSEA. The CDR3 runs to 14 residues. The CDR3 loop is CSVETGQPFGGYTF. CDR3 coding DNA: TGCAGCGTTGAAACGGGACAGCCTTTCGGTGGCTACACCTTC.

This clonotype was seen ten or more times. J is TRBJ1-6 and V is TRBV27; D possibly corresponds to TRBD1 (5 bases). Deletions cut 4 bases from V and 0 bases from J, with 7 bases between. The germline V gene has CDR1 MNHEY and CDR2 SMNVEV (reference sequence). This CDR3 region has 15 residues. CDR3 amino acids: CASSYRSSYNSPLHF. The DNA for the CDR3 is TGTGCCAGCAGTTACAGGAGCTCCTATAATTCACCCCTCCACTTT.

The chain uses TRBV5-1 and TRBJ1-1; possibly TRBD1 for D (6 bases). Per germline, CDR1 SGHRS and CDR2 YFSETQ. This CDR3 is 15 amino acids long. V was pared by 0 bases and J by 4 bases, with 13 bases between. The CDR3 DNA sequence: TGCGCCAGCAGCTTGGCCGGGACACCCACCACTGAAGCTTTCTTT. This gives the protein CASSLAGTPTTEAFF.

With respect to this clonotype: The junction differs from germline at one of its ends, possibly a read error. V and J are TRBV27 and TRBJ2-1; unclear D gene. Germline V gene lookup returns CDR1 MNHEY and CDR2 SMNVEV (reference sequence). This CDR3 region has 13 residues. The CDR3 region is CASSYLANNEQFF. CDR3 bases: TGTGCCAGCAGTTACCTGGCCAACAATGAGCAGTTCTTT.

The chain links TRBV5-1 to TRBJ1-5, with D possibly matching TRBD1 (6 bases). The V and J ends lost 8 bases and 3 bases respectively, with 18 bases between them. The CDR3 consists of 15 residues. The V gene's germline CDR1 is SGHRS and CDR2 YFSETQ. The CDR3 region has the DNA TGCGCCAGTCGGGGGGCCCCAGGGCCCAATCAGCCCCAGCATTTT. Translating it yields CASRGAPGPNQPQHF.

The chain recombines TRBV30 with TRBJ1-1, with a tentative D call TRBD1 (5 bases). The CDR3 loop spans 13 amino acids. V shed 3 bases and J shed 6 bases, with 14 bases lying between them. In germline, CDR1 is GTSNPN, CDR2 SVGIG (reference sequence). CDR3: CAWSPGGIAEAFF. The CDR3 DNA sequence: TGTGCCTGGAGCCCCGGGGGGATAGCTGAAGCTTTCTTT.

The chain uses TRBV20-1 and TRBJ2-1; D is undetermined. Trimming left V 2 bases short and J 2 bases short, with 7 bases between. Germline-derived CDR1 and CDR2 are DFQATT and SNEGSKA (reference sequence). There are 13 residues in the CDR3. Here the CDR3 reads CSARRTTYNEQFF. The CDR3, as DNA: TGCAGTGCTAGAAGGACGACCTACAATGAGCAGTTCTTC.

This clonotype has a handful of counts. A read error may account for a junction end that differs from germline. This chain links TRBV11-2 with TRBJ2-1; D possibly corresponds to TRBD1 (5 bases). This CDR3 has 15 residues. From germline, CDR1 is SGHAT and CDR2 FQNNGV. The CDR3 sequence: CASRLGAGFIHEQFF. The CDR3 coding sequence is TGTGCCAGCAGATTAGGGGCAGGGTTTATTCATGAGCAGTTCTTC.

This clonotype was counted a few times. The gene calls are TRBV29-1 and TRBJ2-5; D may be TRBD1 or TRBD2 (6 bases each). Germline V gives CDR1 SQVTM, CDR2 ANQGSEA. This CDR3 spans 16 amino acids. The V and J ends lost 3 bases and 1 base respectively, with 18 bases between them. The CDR3 DNA is TGCAGCGTTGAGGGGCTACAGGGCGGGATCCAAGAGACCCAGTACTTC. Its translation is CSVEGLQGGIQETQYF.

This clonotype showed up just a few times. The chain links TRBV25-1 to TRBJ2-5; 7 positions agree with TRBD1. With 2 bases clipped from V and 4 bases from J, the junction kept 13 bases outside the gene matches. CDR1 is MGHDK, CDR2 SYGVNS, per germline. The CDR3 contains 17 residues. The CDR3: CASSELGKGASRETQYF. The CDR3 DNA reads TGTGCCAGCAGTGAACTGGGAAAGGGGGCCTCGAGAGAGACCCAGTACTTC.

The chain combines TRBV19 with TRBJ1-4; TRBD1 matches at 10 bases. V shed 9 bases, J shed 7 bases, and the junction held 5 bases outside the gene matches. Germline CDR1 and CDR2: LNHDA and SQIVND (reference sequence). The CDR3 contains 13 residues. The CDR3 nucleotides read TGTGCCAGCCGACAGGGGGCCGGTGAAAAACTGTTTTTT. It is translated as CASRQGAGEKLFF.

This clonotype occurred a few times. The V and J genes are TRBV20-1 and TRBJ1-6; no reliable D call. Germline values: CDR1 DFQATT, CDR2 SNEGSKA (reference sequence). Trimming stripped 4 bases from V and 5 bases from J, with 12 bases between. This CDR3 is 14 amino acids long. CDR3 in DNA: TGCAGTGCTATTGGTTACGGAGATAATTCACCCCTCCACTTT. Translated, it gives CSAIGYGDNSPLHF.

As regards this clonotype: A much larger clone sits a single nucleotide away, making a read error possible. The chain combines TRBV7-2 with TRBJ2-1; D is undetermined. The CDR3 covers 11 residues. The V gene lost 5 bases and the J gene lost 6 bases, with 5 bases spanning the gap. The germline CDR1 and CDR2 sequences are SGHTA and FQGNSA. The CDR3 DNA is TGTGCCAGCAGCACCCTCAATGAGCAGTTCTTC. Translated, it gives CASSTLNEQFF.